The 20 T cell receptor beta chains given below trace back to one sample, sequenced in a study of cytomegalovirus exposure and HLA in healthy donors. This table comes from immunoSEQ multiplex PCR, and its TCRdb copy is limited to in-frame clones, with some not included. Of about 160,000 clones listed, under 90% are singletons. What was sequenced was PBMCs. All receptors come from a young man in good health and CMV-seropositive.

V gene TRBV11-2 combines with J gene TRBJ2-2; weak D call: TRBD2 (5 bases). CDR1 is SGHAT, CDR2 FQNNGV, per germline. Trimming took off 1 base at V and 4 bases at J, with 10 bases between the two ends. The CDR3 covers 15 residues. Written as DNA, the CDR3 is TGTGCCAGCAGCTTAGGAGAGGGCCCCACCGGGGAGCTGTTTTTT. Amino acid sequence: CASSLGEGPTGELFF.

The chain couples TRBV2 to TRBJ2-5; 11 bases fit TRBD2. Germline-derived CDR1 and CDR2 are SNHLY and FYNNEI. V lost 6 bases and J lost 7; bases outside the gene matches: 13. CDR3 size: 16 residues. In DNA form, the CDR3 reads TGTGCCAGCAGACTCACTAGCGGGAGTAACGGGGGGACCCAGTACTTC. Protein sequence: CASRLTSGSNGGTQYF.

The chain is built from TRBV5-1 and TRBJ1-1; D is uncertain. Per the germline V gene, CDR1 is SGHRS and CDR2 is YFSETQ. This CDR3 comprises 15 residues. Trimming pared 0 bases from V and 0 bases from J, leaving 9 bases between. CDR3 in DNA: TGCGCCAGCAGCTTGGGGGCGGGAATGAACACTGAAGCTTTCTTT. Translating it yields CASSLGAGMNTEAFF. Based on the CDR3 plus reference TRBV5-1 and TRBJ1-1, the full variable domain is KAGVTQTPRYLIKTRGQQVTLSCSPISGHRSVSWYQQTPGQGLQFLFEYFSETQRNKGNFPGRFSGRQFSNSRSEMNVSTLELGDSALYLCASSLGAGMNTEAFFGQGTRLTVV.

This clone was detected a few times. CDR3 nucleotides: TGTGCCAGCAGCCCCGACTCCAGCTACACCGGGGAGCTGTTTTTT. Translating gives CASSPDSSYTGELFF. The J gene is TRBJ2-2, the V gene TRBV5-4, with D unclear. Per the germline V gene, CDR1 is SGHNT and CDR2 is YYREEE (reference sequence). Trimming removed 4 bases at V and 3 bases at J, with 13 bases between. The CDR3 is made up of 15 amino acids.

The CDR3 reads CASSLGPGGFSGNTIYF. The CDR3 nucleotides are TGTGCCAGCAGCTTAGGGCCAGGGGGCTTCTCTGGAAACACCATATATTTT. The rearrangement joins TRBV7-8 to TRBJ1-3; 8 bases are a match to TRBD1. Germline loops: CDR1 SGHVS, CDR2 FQNEAQ. This CDR3 spans 17 amino acids. The V gene end was trimmed by 1 base and the J gene end by 0 bases; junction bases not matched to a gene: 5. The full variable domain, with the rest looked up from reference TRBV7-8 and TRBJ1-3, is GAGVSQSPRYKVAKRGQDVALRCDPISGHVSLFWYQQALGQGPEFLTYFQNEAQLDKSGLPSDRFFAERPEGSVSTLKIQRTQQEDSAVYLCASSLGPGGFSGNTIYFGEGSWLTVV.

This clone was counted once. V gene TRBV7-2 combines with J gene TRBJ2-4; possibly TRBD2 for D (5 bases). Germline V gene lookup returns CDR1 SGHTA and CDR2 FQGNSA. This CDR3 region has 16 residues. V gave up 3 bases and J gave up 7 bases, with 19 bases separating them. In nucleotides, the CDR3 is TGTGCCAGCAGCTTCCGACTTTCCCAGCGCGGGAACATTCAGTACTTC. Translated: CASSFRLSQRGNIQYF.

The chain employs TRBV6-6 and TRBJ2-5; TRBD1 matches 11 bases. The CDR3 consists of 16 residues. Germline V gene lookup returns CDR1 MNHNY and CDR2 SVGAGI (reference sequence). The V segment lost 5 bases and the J segment 0 bases; nucleotides outside the gene matches: 5. DNA for the CDR3: TGTGCCAGCAGTCAAAAGGACAGGGGGCACCAAGAGACCCAGTACTTC. Its protein is CASSQKDRGHQETQYF.

As DNA, the CDR3 is TGTGCCAGCAGAGACAGGGGGTTCAACACCTTC. Amino acids: CASRDRGFNTF. The gene calls are TRBV28 and TRBJ1-2; TRBD1 matches 9 bases. The germline V gene has CDR1 MDHEN and CDR2 SYDVKM. This CDR3 is built from 11 residues. V dropped 6 bases and J dropped 12; count of bases not matched to a gene: 5.

The rearrangement links TRBV11-3 to TRBJ2-5; D may be TRBD2 (5 bases). Germline lookup yields CDR1 SGHNT and CDR2 YENEEA. CDR3 length: 15 residues. V lost 0 bases, J lost 3 bases, and 11 bases lay in between. The CDR3 DNA sequence: TGTGCCAGCAGCTTAGACGGGGTTCTGAAAGAGACCCAGTACTTC. Protein sequence: CASSLDGVLKETQYF.

This chain joins TRBV2 and TRBJ2-7, with TRBD2 matching 16 bases. The germline gives CDR1 SNHLY, CDR2 FYNNEI. The trim removed 6 bases at V and 0 bases at J, leaving 8 bases unmatched. The CDR3 length is 18 residues. The CDR3 region is CASRRGTSGRENSYEQYF. The CDR3 region has the DNA TGTGCCAGCAGGCGGGGGACTAGCGGGAGGGAAAACTCCTACGAGCAGTACTTC.

The table lists this clone with a few counts. CDR3 amino acids: CASSLVGTNAYEQYF. CDR3 nucleotides: TGCGCCAGCAGCTTGGTTGGGACTAATGCCTACGAGCAGTACTTC. This chain connects TRBV5-1 to TRBJ2-7; TRBD2 aligns across 7 bases. Germline-derived CDR1 and CDR2 are SGHRS and YFSETQ. V shed 0 bases, J shed 2 bases, and the junction held 5 bases outside the gene matches. This CDR3 is 15 amino acids long. The full variable domain, rest sourced from reference TRBV5-1 and TRBJ2-7, is KAGVTQTPRYLIKTRGQQVTLSCSPISGHRSVSWYQQTPGQGLQFLFEYFSETQRNKGNFPGRFSGRQFSNSRSEMNVSTLELGDSALYLCASSLVGTNAYEQYFGPGTRLTVT.

The chain has TRBV30 and TRBJ2-7; 9 nucleotides align to TRBD2. V shed 5 bases and J 4 bases; nucleotides not matched to a gene: 6. The V gene's germline CDR1 is GTSNPN and CDR2 SVGIG (reference sequence). The CDR3 consists of 13 residues. The CDR3 loop reads CAWEREELYEQYF. As DNA, the CDR3 is TGTGCCTGGGAGCGGGAGGAATTATACGAGCAGTACTTC.

The chain couples TRBV5-4 to TRBJ2-7; 8 nucleotides agree with TRBD2. The junction had 12 bases not matched to a gene; V was cut back by 3 bases and J by 7 bases. The CDR3 runs to 15 residues. Germline CDR1 reads SGHNT; CDR2 reads YYREEE (reference sequence). The CDR3 loop reads CASSSLSAGAWEQYF. CDR3 DNA: TGTGCCAGCAGCTCGCTTTCAGCGGGAGCGTGGGAGCAGTACTTC. Full variable domain (rest looked up from reference TRBV5-4 and TRBJ2-7): ETGVTQSPTHLIKTRGQQVTLRCSSQSGHNTVSWYQQALGQGPQFIFQYYREEENGRGNFPPRFSGLQFPNYSSELNVNALELDDSALYLCASSSLSAGAWEQYFGPGTRLTVT.

This clone was seen a handful of times. The chain has TRBV25-1 and TRBJ1-1; the D gene is possibly TRBD1 (6 bases). This CDR3 is 14 amino acids long. Trimming left V 7 bases short and J 3 bases short, with 15 bases between. Germline V gene data show CDR1 as MGHDK and CDR2 as SYGVNS. The CDR3 DNA reads as TGTGCCAGCATGGGGGGGGACAAAGACACTGAAGCTTTCTTT. It translates to CASMGGDKDTEAFF. Full variable domain (rest looked up from reference TRBV25-1 and TRBJ1-1): EADIYQTPRYLVIGTGKKITLECSQTMGHDKMYWYQQDPGMELHLIHYSYGVNSTEKGDLSSESTVSRIRTEHFPLTLESARPSHTSQYLCASMGGDKDTEAFFGQGTRLTVV.

The chain carries TRBV7-8 and TRBJ1-4; D is perhaps TRBD1 (5 bases). From germline, CDR1 is SGHVS and CDR2 FQNEAQ. Between the trimmed V and J ends, which lost 3 bases and 6 bases, there was a span of 11 bases. This CDR3 region has 14 residues. The CDR3 sequence: CASSFPGLYEKLFF. As DNA, the CDR3 is TGTGCCAGCAGCTTCCCAGGGTTATATGAAAAACTGTTTTTT.

V usage is TRBV7-8 and J usage is TRBJ2-5, with 8 bases lining up with TRBD1. V shed 5 bases and J 6 bases; nucleotides not matched to a gene: 8. Germline V gene lookup returns CDR1 SGHVS and CDR2 FQNEAQ. The CDR3 is 14 residues long. The CDR3 sequence is CASSPGTGLKTQYF. CDR3 nucleotide sequence: TGTGCCAGCAGCCCCGGGACAGGTTTAAAGACCCAGTACTTC.

The chain employs TRBV18 and TRBJ2-3; 8 nucleotides align to TRBD1. V dropped 6 bases and J dropped 0; count of bases not matched to a gene: 5. The CDR3 extends over 15 amino acids. Per germline, CDR1 KGHSH and CDR2 LQKENI. The CDR3 bases are TGTGCCAGCTCCCGGACAGGGACTAGCACAGATACGCAGTATTTT. Its translation is CASSRTGTSTDTQYF.

V and J are TRBV5-1 and TRBJ2-2, with TRBD2 as a possible D gene (6 bases). Deletions cut 4 bases from V and 6 bases from J, with 19 bases between. This CDR3 contains 16 residues. Looked up from germline, CDR1 is SGHRS and CDR2 is YFSETQ. CDR3 residues: CASSPLEGLVSGELFF. DNA of the CDR3: TGCGCCAGCAGCCCCCTGGAGGGTTTAGTTTCCGGGGAGCTGTTTTTT. Combining the CDR3 with reference TRBV5-1 and TRBJ2-2 gives the whole variable domain KAGVTQTPRYLIKTRGQQVTLSCSPISGHRSVSWYQQTPGQGLQFLFEYFSETQRNKGNFPGRFSGRQFSNSRSEMNVSTLELGDSALYLCASSPLEGLVSGELFFGEGSRLTVL.

The chain combines TRBV2 with TRBJ2-3, with 9 bases identical to TRBD2. The CDR3 covers 14 residues. J lost 3 bases, V lost 9 bases, and 7 bases had no gene match. The germline V gene encodes CDR1 SNHLY and CDR2 FYNNEI. CDR3 in amino acids: CASDKGLATDTQYF. In nucleotides, the CDR3 is TGTGCCAGTGACAAGGGACTAGCAACAGATACGCAGTATTTT. Full variable domain (remainder filled in from reference TRBV2 and TRBJ2-3): EPEVTQTPSHQVTQMGQEVILRCVPISNHLYFYWYRQILGQKVEFLVSFYNNEISEKSEIFDDQFSVERPDGSNFTLKIRSTKLEDSAMYFCASDKGLATDTQYFGPGTRLTVL.

This clone was detected only once. The chain has TRBV30 and TRBJ1-3; D gene uncertain. CDR1 GTSNPN and CDR2 SVGIG come from the germline V gene (reference sequence). With 4 bases removed from V and 0 bases from J, the gap between germline ends came to 10 bases. CDR3 size: 14 residues. CDR3 nucleotides: TGTGCCTGGATCCCCCAGTTCTCTGGAAACACCATATATTTT. Its protein is CAWIPQFSGNTIYF.